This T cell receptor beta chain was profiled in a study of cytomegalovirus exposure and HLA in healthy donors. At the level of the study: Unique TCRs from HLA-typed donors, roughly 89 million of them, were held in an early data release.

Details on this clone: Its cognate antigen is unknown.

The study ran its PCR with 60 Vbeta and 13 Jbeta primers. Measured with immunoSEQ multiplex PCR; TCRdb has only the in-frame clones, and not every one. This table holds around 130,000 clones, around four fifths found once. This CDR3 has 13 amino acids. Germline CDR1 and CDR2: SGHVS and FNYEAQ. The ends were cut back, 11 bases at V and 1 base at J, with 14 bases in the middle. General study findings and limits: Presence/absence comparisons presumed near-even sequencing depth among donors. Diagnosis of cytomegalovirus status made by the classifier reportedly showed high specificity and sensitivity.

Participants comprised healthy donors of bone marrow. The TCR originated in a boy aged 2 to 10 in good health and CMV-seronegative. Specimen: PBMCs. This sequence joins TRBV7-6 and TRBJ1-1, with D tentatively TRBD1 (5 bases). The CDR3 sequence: CASGRQRNTEAFF. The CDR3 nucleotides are TGTGCCTCAGGGAGGCAAAGGAACACTGAAGCTTTCTTT.